Described below is a single T cell receptor (beta chain) sequence and its context. No antigen is known for it. Study-wide results and caveats: Tumor Tregs overlapped most with tumor, then blood, naive CD4+ cells. Tumor memory CD4+ T cell TCR gene usage clustered with blood and lymph node memory CD4+ cells and lymph node naive CD4+ cells.

Semi-nested PCR with Nested Universal Primer A followed constant-region reverse priming of full-length variable regions. MiXCR, applied by TCRdb to the 5' RACE reads, yields one record per CDR3 protein. This table holds approximately 40,000 distinct CDR3 sequences, over 15% found once. CD25-based Treg depletion was applied to purified naive CD4+ T cells. Germline assignment: CDR1 SGHRS and CDR2 YFSETQ. V was clipped by 4 bases and J by 0 bases, with 11 bases between them. CDR3 size: 15 residues. The gene calls are TRBV5-1 and TRBJ1-5; D unresolved. The receptor's source is a female donor with breast cancer. Sequenced material: naive CD4+ T cells sorted from a lymph node. The subset: naive CD4+ T cells, CD4+CD45RA+CD25-. This chain's CDR3 is CASSSGSNSNQPQHF. CDR3 bases: TGCGCCAGCAGCAGCGGGTCAAATAGCAATCAGCCCCAGCATTTT.